A single sample gave rise to the 12 T cell receptor beta chains below, sequenced in a study of T cells in tuberculosis. The repertoire was sequenced with immunoSEQ multiplex PCR; TCRdb's copy has only in-frame clones and lacks some. This table has some 34,000 clones, nearly 90% appearing once. Time point: new active TB diagnosis, blood taken before or within 7 days of starting treatment. This sample comprised PBMCs, obtained at tuberculosis diagnosis. All receptors derive from an adult with tuberculosis.

V is TRBV28 and J is TRBJ2-1; 8 bases align to TRBD2. V lost 5 bases, J lost 3 bases, and 3 bases stayed unmatched. Germline V lookup: CDR1 MDHEN, CDR2 SYDVKM. The CDR3 extends over 14 amino acids. The CDR3 DNA reads as TGTGCCAGCAGTAGAGCGGGAGACTACAATGAGCAGTTCTTC. It encodes CASSRAGDYNEQFF.

The chain carries TRBV4-2 and TRBJ2-5, with D possibly being TRBD1 (5 bases). This CDR3 is built from 13 residues. V was trimmed by 0 bases and J by 5 bases, leaving 7 bases between them. Per the germline V gene, CDR1 is LGHNA and CDR2 is YNFKEQ. The CDR3 region is CASSQDRVETQYF. As DNA, the CDR3 is TGTGCCAGCAGCCAAGACAGGGTGGAGACCCAGTACTTC.

The CDR3 protein is CASSYSSSGGRETQYF. In nucleotides, the CDR3 is TGTGCCAGCAGTTACTCATCTAGCGGGGGGCGGGAGACCCAGTACTTC. This rearrangement joins TRBV6-6 to TRBJ2-5; 11 bases match TRBD2. The trim removed 0 bases at V and 5 bases at J, leaving 5 bases unmatched. The V gene's germline CDR1 is MNHNY and CDR2 SVGAGI (reference sequence). The CDR3 covers 16 residues.

This clone was picked up one time. This chain links TRBV6-1 with TRBJ2-7, with 7 bases that match TRBD1. J was trimmed by 7 bases and V by 5 bases; bases with no gene match: 14. This CDR3 region has 15 residues. The germline V gene has CDR1 MNHNS and CDR2 SASEGT. CDR3 sequence (DNA): TGTGCCAGCAGTCTAACGGGACAGTGGTCCGGGGAGCAGTACTTC. Encoded protein: CASSLTGQWSGEQYF.

The CDR3 sequence: CASSQVGGGPNNEQFF. DNA of the CDR3: TGTGCCAGCAGCCAAGTCGGCGGGGGACCTAACAATGAGCAGTTCTTC. The chain is built from TRBV4-2 and TRBJ2-1, with 7 bases fitting TRBD2. The trim removed 1 base at V and 5 bases at J, leaving 8 bases unmatched. The germline V gene has CDR1 LGHNA and CDR2 YNFKEQ. The CDR3 is 16 amino acids.

This chain joins TRBV9 and TRBJ1-1; D gene uncertain. The ends were cut back, 0 bases at V and 1 base at J, with 4 bases in the middle. CDR1 and CDR2 (germline): SGDLS, YYNGEE. The CDR3 contains 13 residues. The CDR3 nucleotides are TGTGCCAGCAGCGTAGGGCCGAACACTGAAGCTTTCTTT. This codes for CASSVGPNTEAFF.

This clone was detected only once. This sequence joins TRBV4-1 and TRBJ2-7, with D maybe TRBD1 (5 bases). V was cut by 0 bases and J by 6 bases, with 18 bases left in between. The V gene's germline CDR1 is MGHRA and CDR2 YSYEKL. This CDR3 comprises 16 residues. The CDR3 spells CASSQDGRGSIIEQYF. DNA for the CDR3: TGCGCCAGCAGCCAAGATGGAAGGGGCTCAATTATCGAGCAGTACTTC.

The rearrangement joins TRBV5-1 to TRBJ1-4; the match to TRBD1 covers 8 bases. This CDR3 comprises 13 residues. In germline, CDR1 is SGHRS, CDR2 YFSETQ. V was clipped by 6 bases and J by 6 bases; unmatched bases: 4. In nucleotides, the CDR3 is TGCGCCAGCAAGCAGGGGGCGGATGAAAAACTGTTTTTT. It yields the protein CASKQGADEKLFF.

The V gene is TRBV7-9, the J gene TRBJ2-3, with TRBD1 matching over 7 bases. The V gene's germline CDR1 is SEHNR and CDR2 FQNEAQ (reference sequence). The CDR3 has 14 amino acids. Unmatched junction bases numbered 4, after V lost 5 bases and J lost 2 bases. The CDR3 sequence: CASSATGNTDTQYF. Written as DNA, the CDR3 is TGTGCCAGCAGCGCGACAGGGAACACAGATACGCAGTATTTT. The variable domain in full, completed from reference TRBV7-9 and TRBJ2-3, reads DTGVSQNPRHKITKRGQNVTFRCDPISEHNRLYWYRQTLGQGPEFLTYFQNEAQLEKSRLLSDRFSAERPKGSFSTLEIQRTEQGDSAMYLCASSATGNTDTQYFGPGTRLTVL.

The rearrangement links TRBV6-6 to TRBJ2-5; TRBD1 matches 7 bases. The length of the CDR3 is 13 residues. The germline CDR1 and CDR2 sequences are MNHNY and SVGAGI (reference sequence). After removal of 8 bases from V and 5 bases from J, the junction contained 8 bases not matched to a gene. CDR3 DNA: TGTGCCAGCCAGAGGGGGCGCGGGGAGACCCAGTACTTC. Its protein product is CASQRGRGETQYF.

The chain has TRBV5-1 and TRBJ2-7; weak D call: TRBD1 (6 bases). Germline V gene data show CDR1 as SGHRS and CDR2 as YFSETQ. The CDR3 is 19 residues long. Trimming shortened V by 0 bases and J by 3 bases, and 25 bases separated the two germline ends. CDR3 amino acids: CASSLAYLPDRPSHYEQYF. CDR3 DNA: TGCGCCAGCAGCTTGGCCTATCTCCCGGACAGACCTTCTCACTACGAGCAGTACTTC.

This clone was counted a single time. The chain recombines TRBV5-1 with TRBJ2-3, with TRBD1 matching 8 bases. The J segment lost 5 bases and the V segment lost 4 bases, leaving 6 bases of the junction unmatched. The germline V gene has CDR1 SGHRS and CDR2 YFSETQ. CDR3 size: 14 residues. The CDR3 spells CASSIRQGRDTQYF. Here the CDR3 DNA reads TGCGCCAGCAGCATAAGACAGGGGAGAGATACGCAGTATTTT.